The entry below gives a single T cell receptor beta chain sequence along with its context. The antigen remains undetermined. This sample was included in a study of cytomegalovirus exposure and HLA in healthy donors. Study-wide points: Associated with cytomegalovirus, according to the listing, were about 160 TCR beta chains. There were several of the most significant clusters that appeared linked to common viral pathogens in a later analysis.

V lost 0 bases and J lost 6, with 10 bases in between. This CDR3 contains 14 residues. Germline-derived CDR1 and CDR2 are MNHEY and SVGAGI. The PCR contained 60 Vbeta and 13 Jbeta primers. Using immunoSEQ multiplex PCR, the repertoire was profiled, and TCRdb retains in-frame clones only, with some absent. The table includes about 110,000 clones, just under 80% detected once. The sequence derives from a man aged 25 to 40 in good health and CMV-seronegative. This chain joins TRBV6-5 and TRBJ2-3; D gene ambiguous. The sequencing sample was made of PBMCs. The CDR3 nucleotides are TGTGCCAGCAGTTACTCGTCGCGGAGCGATACGCAGTATTTT. Protein: CASSYSSRSDTQYF.